This T cell receptor beta chain was found in a study of siplizumab effects on memory and regulatory T cells. The data were produced by immunoSEQ multiplex PCR, yet TCRdb's version contains in-frame clones alone and is incomplete. Of tens of thousands of clones listed, about 90% are singletons. V lost 0 bases and J lost 1; bases outside the gene matches: 2. The germline gives CDR1 ENHRY, CDR2 SYGVKD. This CDR3 comprises 18 residues. This clonotype was obtained from a human donor in good health. The chain has TRBV10-3 and TRBJ2-3, with TRBD2 identical over 15 bases. The source material was CD8+ T cells sorted from blood. The CDR3 loop is CAISESRTSGRGTDTQYF. The CDR3 DNA reads as TGTGCCATCAGTGAGTCGCGGACTAGCGGGAGGGGCACAGATACGCAGTATTTT.